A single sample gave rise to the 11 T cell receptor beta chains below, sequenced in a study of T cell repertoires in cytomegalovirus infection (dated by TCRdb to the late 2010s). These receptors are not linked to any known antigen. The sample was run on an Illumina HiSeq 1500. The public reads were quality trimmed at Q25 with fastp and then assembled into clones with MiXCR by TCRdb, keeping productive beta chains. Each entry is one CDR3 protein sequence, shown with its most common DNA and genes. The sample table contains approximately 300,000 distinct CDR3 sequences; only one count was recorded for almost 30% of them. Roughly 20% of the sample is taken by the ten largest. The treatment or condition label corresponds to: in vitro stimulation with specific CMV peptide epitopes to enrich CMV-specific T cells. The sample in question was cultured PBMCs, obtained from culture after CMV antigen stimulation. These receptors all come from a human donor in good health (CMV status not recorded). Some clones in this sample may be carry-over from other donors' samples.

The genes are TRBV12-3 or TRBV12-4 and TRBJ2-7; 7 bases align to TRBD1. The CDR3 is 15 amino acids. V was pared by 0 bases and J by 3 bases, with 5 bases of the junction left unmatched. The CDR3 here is CASSLAQGESYEQYF. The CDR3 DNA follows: TGTGCCAGCAGTTTAGCCCAGGGGGAGAGCTACGAGCAGTACTTC.

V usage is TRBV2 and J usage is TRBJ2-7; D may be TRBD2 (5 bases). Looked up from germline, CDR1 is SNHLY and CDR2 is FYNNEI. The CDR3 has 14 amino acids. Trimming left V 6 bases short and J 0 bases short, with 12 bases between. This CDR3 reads CASRWTVSSYEQYF. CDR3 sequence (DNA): TGTGCCAGCAGATGGACTGTTAGCTCCTACGAGCAGTACTTC.

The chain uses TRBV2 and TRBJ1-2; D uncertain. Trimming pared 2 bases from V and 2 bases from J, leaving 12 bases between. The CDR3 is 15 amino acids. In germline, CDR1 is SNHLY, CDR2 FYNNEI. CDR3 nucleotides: TGTGCCAGCAGTGAAACCAGAGTAGGGAACTATGGCTACACCTTC. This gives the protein CASSETRVGNYGYTF.

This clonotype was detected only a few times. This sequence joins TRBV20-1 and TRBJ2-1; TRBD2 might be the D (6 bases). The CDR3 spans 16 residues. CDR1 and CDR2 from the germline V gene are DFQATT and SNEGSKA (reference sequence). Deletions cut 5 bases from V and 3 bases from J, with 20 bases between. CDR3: CSAPAGKRENYNEQFF. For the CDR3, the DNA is TGCAGTGCTCCCGCGGGGAAACGGGAGAACTACAATGAGCAGTTCTTC.

DNA of the CDR3: TGTGCCAGCGCACGGGGGAACACTGAAGCTTTCTTT. This translates into CASARGNTEAFF. The chain is built from TRBV27 and TRBJ1-1; D gene ambiguous. The germline gives CDR1 MNHEY, CDR2 SMNVEV (reference sequence). V gave up 8 bases and J gave up 1 base, with 8 bases separating them. This CDR3 comprises 12 residues.

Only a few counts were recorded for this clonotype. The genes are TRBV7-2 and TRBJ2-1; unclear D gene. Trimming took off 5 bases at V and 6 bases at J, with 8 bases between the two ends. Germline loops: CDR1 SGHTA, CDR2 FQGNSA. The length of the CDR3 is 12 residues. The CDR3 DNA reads TGTGCCAGCAGCCCCGGAGCCAATGAGCAGTTCTTC. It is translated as CASSPGANEQFF.

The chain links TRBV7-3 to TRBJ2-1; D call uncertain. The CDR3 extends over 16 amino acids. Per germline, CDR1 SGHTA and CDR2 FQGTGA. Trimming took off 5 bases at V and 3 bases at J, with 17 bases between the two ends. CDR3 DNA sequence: TGTGCCAGCAGCCTTCGTGGAAGTGCGAGCTACAATGAGCAGTTCTTC. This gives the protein CASSLRGSASYNEQFF.

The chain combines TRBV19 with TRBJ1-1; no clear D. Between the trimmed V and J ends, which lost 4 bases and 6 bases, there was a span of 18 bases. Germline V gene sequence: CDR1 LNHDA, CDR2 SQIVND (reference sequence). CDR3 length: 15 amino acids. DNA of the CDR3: TGTGCCAGTAGTAACTCTTGGACGGTAGGCGCTGAAGCTTTCTTT. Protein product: CASSNSWTVGAEAFF.

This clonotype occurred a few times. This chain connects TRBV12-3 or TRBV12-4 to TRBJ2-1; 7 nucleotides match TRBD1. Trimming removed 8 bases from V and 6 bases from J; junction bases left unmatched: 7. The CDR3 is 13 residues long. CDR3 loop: CASSGTALNEQFF. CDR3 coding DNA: TGTGCCAGCTCCGGGACAGCCCTCAATGAGCAGTTCTTC.

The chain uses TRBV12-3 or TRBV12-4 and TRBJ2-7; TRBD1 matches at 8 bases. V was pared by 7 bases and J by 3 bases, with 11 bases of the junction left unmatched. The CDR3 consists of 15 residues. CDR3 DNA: TGTGCCAGCACCCTATCCGGGACAGGAATCTACGAGCAGTACTTC. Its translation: CASTLSGTGIYEQYF.

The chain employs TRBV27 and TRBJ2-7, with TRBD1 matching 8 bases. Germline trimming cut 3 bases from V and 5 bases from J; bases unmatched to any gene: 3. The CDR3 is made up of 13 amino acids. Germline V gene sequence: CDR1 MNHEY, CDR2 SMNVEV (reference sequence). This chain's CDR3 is CASSFRGQHEQYF. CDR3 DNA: TGTGCCAGCAGTTTCAGGGGGCAGCACGAGCAGTACTTC.